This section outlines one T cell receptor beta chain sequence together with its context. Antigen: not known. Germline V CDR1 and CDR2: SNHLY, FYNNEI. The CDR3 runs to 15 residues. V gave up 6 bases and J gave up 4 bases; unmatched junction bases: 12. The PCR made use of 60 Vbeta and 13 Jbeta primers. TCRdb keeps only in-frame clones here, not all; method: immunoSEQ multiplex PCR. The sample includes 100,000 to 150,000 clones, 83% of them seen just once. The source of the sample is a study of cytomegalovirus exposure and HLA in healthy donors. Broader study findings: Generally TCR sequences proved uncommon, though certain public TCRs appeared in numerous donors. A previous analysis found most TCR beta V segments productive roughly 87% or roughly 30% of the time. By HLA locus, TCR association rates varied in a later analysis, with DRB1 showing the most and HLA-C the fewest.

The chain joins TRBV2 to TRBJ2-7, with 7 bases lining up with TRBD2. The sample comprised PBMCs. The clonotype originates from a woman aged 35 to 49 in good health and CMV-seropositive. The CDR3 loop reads CASRGPTSSRYEQYF. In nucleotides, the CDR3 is TGTGCCAGCAGGGGACCGACTAGCTCCCGGTACGAGCAGTACTTC.